The source of this T cell receptor (beta chain) is a study of T-cell memory formation after mild COVID-19. TCRdb passed the 5' RACE reads through MiXCR, listing each CDR3 protein once. This sample has 390,000 or so distinct CDR3 sequences; around a sixth occur once, and the top ten carry under 25%. Findings of the study overall: Largely, contracting CD4+ clones fell within CM and EM, and contracting CD8+ clones within EMRA.

In regard to this clonotype: Its antigen is undetermined.

The ends were cut back, 2 bases at V and 4 bases at J, with 14 bases in the middle. From germline, CDR1 is SNHLY and CDR2 FYNNEI. The CDR3 totals 16 residues. The rearrangement uses TRBV2 and TRBJ2-2; D is tentatively TRBD1 or TRBD2 (6 bases each). The TCR was taken from a man aged 18-30 years who had mild COVID-19 (a few samples of this study predate the infection). Cell type and time point are not known. The specimen sequenced was PBMCs or a T cell subset sorted from them (not recorded which). CDR3 sequence (DNA): TGTGCCAGCAGTGAATTGGGGGGCGCGGGCACCGGGGAGCTGTTTTTT. It encodes CASSELGGAGTGELFF. Drawing the rest from reference TRBV2 and TRBJ2-2, the complete variable domain is EPEVTQTPSHQVTQMGQEVILRCVPISNHLYFYWYRQILGQKVEFLVSFYNNEISEKSEIFDDQFSVERPDGSNFTLKIRSTKLEDSAMYFCASSELGGAGTGELFFGEGSRLTVL.